These T cell receptor beta chains were read from a single sample in a study of cytotoxic CD8 clonotypes in ibrutinib-treated CLL. Assay: immunoSEQ multiplex PCR; the TCRdb copy retains only in-frame clones and omits some. This table has 250,000 to 350,000 clones, roughly 76% appearing once. Material: PBMCs, obtained at disease progression, from a patient treated with ibrutinib. The receptors shown here come from a human donor with chronic lymphocytic leukemia. CDR3s include the opening cysteine and the closing phenylalanine or tryptophan. Each record gives: clone size, V gene, D gene, J gene, CDR3 DNA, CDR3 protein. The D gene is left open where the match is weak. Expanded clones get a size class; other rows say once, few or many, or leave the size out.

clone size: -
V gene: TRBV28
D gene: TRBD1
J gene: TRBJ1-1
CDR3 DNA: TGTGCCAGCAGCAATGACAGGGGGCGAACTGAAGCTTTCTTT
CDR3 protein: CASSNDRGRTEAFF

clone size: -
V gene: TRBV18
D gene: TRBD1
J gene: TRBJ2-7
CDR3 DNA: TGTGCCAGCTCACCAAGTCGCGAGACAGGGGTGCAGTACTTC
CDR3 protein: CASSPSRETGVQYF

clone size: -
V gene: TRBV15
D gene: -
J gene: TRBJ2-7
CDR3 DNA: TGTGCCACCAGCAGAGATTTTCTAGCCAGCTCCTACGAGCAGTACTTC
CDR3 protein: CATSRDFLASSYEQYF

clone size: -
V gene: TRBV5-1
D gene: TRBD1
J gene: TRBJ1-3
CDR3 DNA: TGCGCCAGCAGCCTTGACAGGGCAATGGGAAACACCATATATTTT
CDR3 protein: CASSLDRAMGNTIYF

clone size: -
V gene: TRBV5-1
D gene: -
J gene: TRBJ2-6
CDR3 DNA: TGCGCCAGCAGCACACGAACAGGGACTGGGGCCAACGTCCTGACTTTC
CDR3 protein: CASSTRTGTGANVLTF

clone size: few
V gene: TRBV6-5
D gene: -
J gene: TRBJ2-1
CDR3 DNA: TGTGCCAGCAGTCAGAGAACCCAAGACAATGAGCAGTTCTTC
CDR3 protein: CASSQRTQDNEQFF

clone size: -
V gene: TRBV6-5
D gene: -
J gene: TRBJ1-2
CDR3 DNA: TGTGCCAGCAGTTACCCGGGACAACGCTACACCTTC
CDR3 protein: CASSYPGQRYTF

clone size: -
V gene: TRBV7-3
D gene: TRBD2
J gene: TRBJ2-5
CDR3 DNA: TGTGCCAGCAGCACTAGCGGGGGGATCCTAGAGACCCAGTACTTC
CDR3 protein: CASSTSGGILETQYF

clone size: once
V gene: TRBV5-6
D gene: -
J gene: TRBJ2-7
CDR3 DNA: TGTGCCAGCAGCTTGGGCGGCAGGAGCTCCTACGAGCAGTACTTC
CDR3 protein: CASSLGGRSSYEQYF

clone size: -
V gene: TRBV5-1
D gene: TRBD2
J gene: TRBJ2-3
CDR3 DNA: TGCGCCAGCAAGGCGGGGGGCACAGATACGCAGTATTTT
CDR3 protein: CASKAGGTDTQYF

clone size: -
V gene: TRBV9
D gene: -
J gene: TRBJ1-3
CDR3 DNA: TGTGCCAGCAGCGTAGATTCAGCTGGAAACACCATATATTTT
CDR3 protein: CASSVDSAGNTIYF

clone size: -
V gene: TRBV10-3
D gene: TRBD1
J gene: TRBJ2-1
CDR3 DNA: TGTGCCACCTTGGACAGGGGCGGCTCCTACAATGAGCAGTTCTTC
CDR3 protein: CATLDRGGSYNEQFF

clone size: -
V gene: TRBV19
D gene: TRBD1
J gene: TRBJ1-5
CDR3 DNA: TGTGCCAGTAGTACAACGACAGGGGGGGGTCAGCCCCAGCATTTT
CDR3 protein: CASSTTTGGGQPQHF

clone size: -
V gene: TRBV10-3
D gene: -
J gene: TRBJ2-7
CDR3 DNA: TGTGCCAACAGCCGGACTGGCACCATCTACGAGCAGTACTTC
CDR3 protein: CANSRTGTIYEQYF

clone size: -
V gene: TRBV5-4
D gene: TRBD1
J gene: TRBJ2-7
CDR3 DNA: TGTGCCAGCAGCTATCCGGGACAGATGTACGAGCAGTACTTC
CDR3 protein: CASSYPGQMYEQYF

clone size: few
V gene: TRBV27
D gene: TRBD1
J gene: TRBJ1-1
CDR3 DNA: TGTGCCAGCAGCCCCAACAGGGGAGGTACTGAAGCTTTCTTT
CDR3 protein: CASSPNRGGTEAFF

clone size: -
V gene: TRBV19
D gene: TRBD1
J gene: TRBJ2-7
CDR3 DNA: TGTGCCAGTAGTATGGGGACAGGGCCCTACGAGCAGTACTTC
CDR3 protein: CASSMGTGPYEQYF

clone size: -
V gene: TRBV19
D gene: TRBD1
J gene: TRBJ2-2
CDR3 DNA: TGTGCCAGTAGTAACTACTCGACAGGGGATGACGGGGAGCTGTTTTTT
CDR3 protein: CASSNYSTGDDGELFF

clone size: -
V gene: TRBV11-1
D gene: -
J gene: TRBJ2-3
CDR3 DNA: TGTGCCAGCAGCCCCGGCAGCACAGATACGCAGTATTTT
CDR3 protein: CASSPGSTDTQYF

clone size: -
V gene: TRBV5-4
D gene: TRBD2
J gene: TRBJ2-7
CDR3 DNA: TGTGCCAGCAGTAGCGGGGCCTACGAGCAGTACTTC
CDR3 protein: CASSSGAYEQYF

clone size: -
V gene: TRBV11-2
D gene: -
J gene: TRBJ2-2
CDR3 DNA: TGTGCCAGCAGCTTAGAGGGGGCCGAAACCGGGGAGCTGTTTTTT
CDR3 protein: CASSLEGAETGELFF

clone size: -
V gene: TRBV6-5
D gene: TRBD2
J gene: TRBJ2-7
CDR3 DNA: TGTGCCAGCAGTTACGAACTAGCGGGAGGATCCGAGCAGTACTTC
CDR3 protein: CASSYELAGGSEQYF

clone size: -
V gene: TRBV7-6
D gene: -
J gene: TRBJ2-3
CDR3 DNA: TGTGCCAGCAGCCCCCGCAGCCGGGCAGGGACTACAGATACGCAGTATTTT
CDR3 protein: CASSPRSRAGTTDTQYF

clone size: -
V gene: TRBV6-1
D gene: -
J gene: TRBJ2-5
CDR3 DNA: TGTGCCAGCATACCTGCGACAATTTCAGGGACCCAGTACTTC
CDR3 protein: CASIPATISGTQYF

clone size: -
V gene: TRBV19
D gene: -
J gene: TRBJ2-1
CDR3 DNA: TGTGCCAGTAGTATAGGAGGGCAGCCGTACAATGAGCAGTTCTTC
CDR3 protein: CASSIGGQPYNEQFF

clone size: -
V gene: TRBV7-3
D gene: -
J gene: TRBJ1-1
CDR3 DNA: TGTGCCAGCAGCTTATGGGGGAATACTGAAGCTTTCTTT
CDR3 protein: CASSLWGNTEAFF

clone size: -
V gene: TRBV5-1
D gene: -
J gene: TRBJ2-5
CDR3 DNA: TGCGCCAGCAGCTCGGGGTGGGAGACCCAGTACTTC
CDR3 protein: CASSSGWETQYF